This TCR beta chain was identified during a study of T cells after yellow fever vaccination. This clonotype was seen more than once but under ten times. Germline lookup yields CDR1 SQVTM and CDR2 ANQGSEA. Between the trimmed V and J ends, which lost 7 bases and 8 bases, there was a span of 17 bases. This CDR3 has 12 amino acids. TCRdb re-called the 5' RACE reads through MiXCR, storing one row per CDR3 protein. The data contain about 510,000 distinct CDR3 sequences, 20% to 25% of them singletons. The sequence derives from a man aged 18 to 30 who received the YFV17D yellow fever vaccine. Sample: PBMCs, taken less than 25 days after the first yellow fever vaccination. This chain links TRBV29-1 with TRBJ1-2; D not resolved. The CDR3 coding sequence is TGCAGCGCCGGCGGCTTTGGAGGCGGCTACACCTTC. It encodes CSAGGFGGGYTF.